The source of this T cell receptor (beta chain) is a study of a mutant IDH1 vaccine in newly diagnosed glioma. Whole-study context: Every participant had undergone radiotherapy, temozolomide, or both before, and most underwent both.

Notes on this clone: Antigen specificity is unknown.

Here immunoSEQ multiplex PCR was the method, and the copy in TCRdb shows in-frame clones only, minus some. Among about 74,000 clones listed, roughly 86% were seen once. This CDR3 has 13 amino acids. V was cut by 3 bases and J by 8 bases, with 13 bases left in between. In germline, CDR1 is MDHEN, CDR2 SYDVKM. The time point was: week 35, safety follow-up. Mutant IDH1 20-mer peptide, at 300 ug, made up each vaccine dose, with topical imiquimod. Patients had eight vaccinations, in weeks 1, 3, 5, 7, 11, 15, 19 and 23. This material consisted of PBMCs, taken from a glioma patient whose treatment included an IDH1 peptide vaccine. The chain links TRBV28 to TRBJ1-2; the D gene is possibly TRBD1 (6 bases). This clonotype was sampled from a man between 25 and 39 years old with glioma. The CDR3 spells CASSFRGARGYTF. CDR3 in DNA: TGTGCCAGCAGTTTCCGGGGGGCGCGGGGCTACACCTTC.